This T cell receptor (beta chain) was captured by sequencing in a study of siplizumab effects on memory and regulatory T cells. Findings of the study overall: Naive versus memory phenotype went unassigned for roughly 80-96% of proliferating CD4+ or CD8+ clones. The Treg-derived share of mappable alloreactive CD4+ clones averaged 68.8% with siplizumab and under 30% in controls.

Assay used: immunoSEQ multiplex PCR; TCRdb lists only in-frame clones, some missing. The profile shows approximately 65,000 clones, less than 90% of them singletons. The germline CDR1 and CDR2 sequences are MNHEY and SVGAGI. The CDR3 is 12 amino acids. J was trimmed by 11 bases and V by 10 bases; bases with no gene match: 8. Turning to this clone: What it recognizes is unknown.

The sequenced sample consisted of memory CD4+ T cells sorted from blood. The sequence was collected from a human donor in good health. V usage is TRBV6-5 and J usage is TRBJ1-6, with 7 bases that match TRBD1. CDR3 loop: CATTGDLPPLHF. The CDR3 nucleotides are TGTGCCACCACAGGGGACCTCCCACCCCTCCACTTT.